Shown below are 14 T cell receptor beta chains from a single sample sequenced in a study of OX40 agonist ivuxolimab in advanced cancers. Only in-frame clones appear in the TCRdb table, and some are missing; sequencing was by immunoSEQ multiplex PCR. Among approximately 18,000 clones, approximately 78% were seen once, and the ten largest hold over 2%. The specimen comprised CD4+ or CD8+ T cells sorted from blood, sampled in a trial of the OX40 agonist ivuxolimab. The origin of the receptors is an adult with an advanced solid tumor such as melanoma, head and neck, liver or kidney cancer.

This clone is termed medium-sized (0.01 to 0.1%). V usage is TRBV4-3 and J usage is TRBJ1-1; TRBD1 is a possible D gene (6 bases). The germline gives CDR1 LGHNA, CDR2 YSLEER. The CDR3 has 16 amino acids. V lost 4 bases to trimming and J lost 0 bases, with 15 bases between them. In DNA form, the CDR3 reads TGCGCCAGCAGCCCAACAGGGTCAGGGCTGAACACTGAAGCTTTCTTT. Translating gives CASSPTGSGLNTEAFF.

The V gene is TRBV4-3, the J gene TRBJ2-5; D possibly corresponds to TRBD1 (5 bases). There are 16 residues in the CDR3. Germline assignment: CDR1 LGHNA and CDR2 YSLEER. Trimming removed 0 bases from V and 3 bases from J, with 14 bases in between. The CDR3 DNA is TGCGCCAGCAGCCAAGAAGTAAGGGGAAGGGAAGAGACCCAGTACTTC. Translating it yields CASSQEVRGREETQYF.

V gene TRBV29-1 combines with J gene TRBJ1-1, with 9 bases identical to TRBD1. The CDR3 runs 13 residues. CDR1 is SQVTM and CDR2 is ANQGSEA in the germline V gene. The V and J ends lost 7 bases and 4 bases, in that order; junction bases with no gene match: 7. CDR3 region: CSADRGRGTEAFF. In DNA form, the CDR3 reads TGCAGCGCCGACAGGGGGAGGGGCACTGAAGCTTTCTTT.

V is TRBV19 and J is TRBJ2-1, with 13 bases lining up with TRBD2. This CDR3 has 15 amino acids. The V and J ends lost 5 bases and 9 bases, in that order; junction bases with no gene match: 7. The germline CDR1 and CDR2 sequences are LNHDA and SQIVND (reference sequence). CDR3 in amino acids: CASSAGLAGAGEQFF. DNA of the CDR3: TGTGCCAGTAGTGCCGGACTAGCGGGAGCAGGTGAGCAGTTCTTC.

The chain recombines TRBV11-3 with TRBJ2-7, with D maybe TRBD1 (5 bases). This CDR3 is 13 amino acids long. V was shortened by 5 bases and J by 1 base, with 9 bases between the two germline ends. Germline lookup yields CDR1 SGHNT and CDR2 YENEEA. CDR3 DNA: TGTGCCAGCAGCCGACAGTCGTCCTACGAGCAGTACTTC. This codes for CASSRQSSYEQYF.

This clone was detected once. The chain combines TRBV5-1 with TRBJ1-1; TRBD1 matches 7 bases. The V segment lost 4 bases and the J segment 2 bases; nucleotides outside the gene matches: 5. The CDR3 totals 14 residues. Germline V gene lookup returns CDR1 SGHRS and CDR2 YFSETQ. The CDR3 DNA is TGCGCCAGCAGCGAGGGGGCAGGCAACACTGAAGCTTTCTTT. Protein: CASSEGAGNTEAFF.

This chain links TRBV11-2 with TRBJ1-1, with D unresolved. The CDR3 contains 13 residues. The germline V gene encodes CDR1 SGHAT and CDR2 FQNNGV. Trimming took 0 bases from V and 2 from J, leaving 4 bases between them. CDR3 region: CASSLDFNTEAFF. CDR3 sequence (DNA): TGTGCCAGCAGCTTAGACTTTAACACTGAAGCTTTCTTT.

This clone came up once. The chain carries TRBV7-2 and TRBJ1-2, with 7 positions matching TRBD1. Germline V lookup: CDR1 SGHTA, CDR2 FQGNSA. CDR3 length: 12 amino acids. V lost 5 bases and J lost 4; bases outside the gene matches: 1. CDR3 DNA: TGTGCCAGCAGCCGACAGGGCTATGGCTACACCTTC. Protein sequence: CASSRQGYGYTF.

This clone was recorded a few times. The genes are TRBV30 and TRBJ2-7; 10 positions match TRBD2. The J segment lost 6 bases and the V segment lost 2 bases, leaving 10 bases of the junction unmatched. CDR3 length equals 15 residues. CDR1 is GTSNPN, CDR2 SVGIG, per germline (reference sequence). The chain's CDR3 is CAWSSVGLAGAEQYF. The CDR3 DNA sequence: TGTGCCTGGAGTAGTGTAGGTCTAGCGGGAGCCGAGCAGTACTTC.

This clone was recorded a few times. V usage is TRBV11-2 and J usage is TRBJ2-2, with TRBD2 matching 8 bases. The CDR3 is 18 residues long. In germline, CDR1 is SGHAT, CDR2 FQNNGV. Germline trimming cut 4 bases from V and 2 bases from J; bases unmatched to any gene: 12. The CDR3 here is CASSSPAGGAVNTGELFF. The DNA of the CDR3 is TGTGCCAGCAGCTCCCCGGCGGGGGGAGCGGTCAACACCGGGGAGCTGTTTTTT.

CDR3 in DNA: TGTGCCAGCAGCCAAATTAGCGGATCTAAAGGCGAGCAGTACTTC. This gives the protein CASSQISGSKGEQYF. The V call is TRBV5-5, the J call TRBJ2-7, with D perhaps TRBD2 (6 bases). CDR3 size: 15 residues. The V and J ends lost 4 bases and 6 bases respectively, with 20 bases between them. Per the germline V gene, CDR1 is SGHKS and CDR2 is YYEKEE (reference sequence). The full variable domain, its missing parts supplied by reference TRBV5-5 and TRBJ2-7, is DAGVTQSPTHLIKTRGQQVTLRCSPISGHKSVSWYQQVLGQGPQFIFQYYEKEERGRGNFPDRFSARQFPNYSSELNVNALLLGDSALYLCASSQISGSKGEQYFGPGTRLTVT.

The chain couples TRBV7-2 to TRBJ2-7, with D perhaps matching TRBD2 (5 bases). The CDR3 runs to 14 residues. CDR1 is SGHTA and CDR2 is FQGNSA in the germline V gene. Trimming pared 4 bases from V and 3 bases from J, leaving 13 bases between. This chain's CDR3 is CASSSGSFVYEQYF. CDR3 nucleotides: TGTGCCAGCAGCTCGGGGTCCTTCGTCTACGAGCAGTACTTC.

This clone turned up a few times. The chain joins TRBV5-1 to TRBJ2-3, with 10 bases lining up with TRBD1. Germline CDR1 SGHRS, CDR2 YFSETQ. J gave up 4 bases and V 3 bases, and 11 bases lay outside the gene matches. This CDR3 is 17 amino acids long. The CDR3 loop reads CASSSGDRGRPPDTQYF. As DNA, the CDR3 is TGCGCCAGCAGCTCGGGGGACAGGGGCCGTCCCCCAGATACGCAGTATTTT.

The rearrangement uses TRBV4-2 and TRBJ1-5; D possibly corresponds to TRBD1 (6 bases). V was cut by 1 base and J by 6 bases, with 13 bases left in between. This CDR3 spans 15 amino acids. CDR1 LGHNA and CDR2 YNFKEQ come from the germline V gene. CDR3 protein: CASSQGSGVGQPQHF. As DNA, the CDR3 is TGTGCCAGCAGCCAAGGCTCAGGGGTGGGTCAGCCCCAGCATTTT.